Listed below are T cell receptor beta chains from one sample, sequenced in a study of blood T cell repertoires in COVID-19. The data were produced by immunoSEQ multiplex PCR, yet TCRdb's version contains in-frame clones alone and is incomplete. The sample lists approximately 54,000 clones, roughly four fifths occurring once. Sequences were obtained from peripheral blood. The receptors stem from an older woman with acute or convalescent COVID-19. CDR3s include the opening cysteine and the closing phenylalanine or tryptophan. A D gene is named only where the DNA matches it firmly. A row's size may be missing; if present it is once, few, many or a size class.

abundance,d_gene,j_gene,v_gene,len,CDR3nt,CDR3aa
-,-,TRBJ1-1,TRBV6-2/TRBV6-3,15,TGTGCCAGCAGTTACGACCAGCCGCTAGGGGTTGAAGCTTTCTTT,CASSYDQPLGVEAFF
-,TRBD2,TRBJ2-1,TRBV10-3,15,TGTGCCATCAGTCGGACTAGCGGGGGGGTGGATGAGCAGTTCTTC,CAISRTSGGVDEQFF
-,-,TRBJ1-2,TRBV5-4,13,TGTGCCAGCAGTGTGGACACGAACTATGGCTACACCTTC,CASSVDTNYGYTF
-,TRBD2,TRBJ2-2,TRBV10-2,18,TGCGCCAGCAGCCACGGGGGGGGACTAGCGGGAGGAGGCGGGGAGCTGTTTTTT,CASSHGGGLAGGGGELFF
-,-,TRBJ2-5,TRBV5-4,14,TGTGCCAGCAGCTTGGCCGGGAGCGGGGAGACCCAGTACTTC,CASSLAGSGETQYF
-,-,TRBJ1-5,TRBV18,16,TGTGCCAGCTCACTTTCGGACAGTTCGAGCAATCAGCCCCAGCATTTT,CASSLSDSSSNQPQHF
-,-,TRBJ1-6,TRBV5-4,13,TGTGCCAGCAGCGGCACAGGAAATTCACCCCTCCACTTT,CASSGTGNSPLHF
-,-,TRBJ2-7,TRBV5-5,15,TGTGCCAGCAGCTCCCTCCGGGGACTCTCCTACGAGCAGTACTTC,CASSSLRGLSYEQYF
few,-,TRBJ2-3,TRBV14,14,TGTGCCAGCAGTCCCCTTGGGGGGGCAGGCACGCAGTATTTT,CASSPLGGAGTQYF
-,TRBD1,TRBJ1-1,TRBV28,14,TGTGCCAGCAGCGCCGGACAGGCGAACACTGAAGCTTTCTTT,CASSAGQANTEAFF
-,-,TRBJ1-1,TRBV18,14,TGTGCCAGCTCACCTAGTCGGGGGAACACTGAAGCTTTCTTT,CASSPSRGNTEAFF
-,TRBD2,TRBJ2-1,TRBV23-1,15,TGCGCCAGCAGTCCAGGGACTAGCGGGAACAATGAGCAGTTCTTC,CASSPGTSGNNEQFF
few,-,TRBJ1-1,TRBV24-1,13,TGTGCCACCAGTAATCCAGGGTATCCTGAAGCTTTCTTT,CATSNPGYPEAFF
-,TRBD2,TRBJ2-1,TRBV15,17,TGTGCCACCAGCAGAGATCGCCTAGCGGGAGGGAACAATGAGCAGTTCTTC,CATSRDRLAGGNNEQFF
-,TRBD1,TRBJ1-3,TRBV2,14,TGTGCCAGCAGCGTAGACAGGGTCGGAAACACCATATATTTT,CASSVDRVGNTIYF
-,TRBD2,TRBJ2-7,TRBV5-1,16,TGCGCCAGCAGCTTGACACTAGCGGGAGGAATCTACGAGCAGTACTTC,CASSLTLAGGIYEQYF
-,-,TRBJ1-2,TRBV11-3,11,TGTGCCAGCAGCTTGTACAATGGCTACACCTTC,CASSLYNGYTF
-,-,TRBJ1-4,TRBV25-1,14,TGTGCCAGCAGTGAGTCTGTTACTAATGAAAAACTGTTTTTT,CASSESVTNEKLFF
-,TRBD2,TRBJ2-3,TRBV6-4,15,TGTGCCAGCAGTCCCGAAGCGGGGGGCACAGATACGCAGTATTTT,CASSPEAGGTDTQYF
few,-,TRBJ1-1,TRBV7-9,13,TGTGCCAGCAGCTTAGACATGAACACTGAAGCTTTCTTT,CASSLDMNTEAFF
-,-,TRBJ1-5,TRBV28,12,TGTGCCAGCAGTTCCCTCGGCGGGCCCCAGCATTTT,CASSSLGGPQHF
-,TRBD1,TRBJ2-5,TRBV11-2,17,TGTGCCAGCAGCCCCTGGACAGGGGGTACGGTCAGCGCGACCCAGTACTTC,CASSPWTGGTVSATQYF
-,TRBD1,TRBJ1-1,TRBV19,15,TGTGCCAGTAGGGTCCATGACAGGGCGAACACTGAAGCTTTCTTT,CASRVHDRANTEAFF
few,-,TRBJ1-4,TRBV5-8,12,TGTGCCAGCAGCTTGGACGGGGAAAAACTGTTTTTT,CASSLDGEKLFF
-,TRBD2,TRBJ2-5,TRBV7-2,18,TGTGCCAGCACCAATCCGAGGCTAGCGGGAGAGAGAAAAGAGACCCAGTACTTC,CASTNPRLAGERKETQYF
-,-,TRBJ2-7,TRBV5-4,15,TGTGCCAGCAGCTTGGCAGGGGCGGTTTCCTACGAGCAGTACTTC,CASSLAGAVSYEQYF
-,TRBD1,TRBJ1-6,TRBV28,14,TGTGCCAGCAGGGGGACAGGGGGTGGTTCACCCCTCCACTTT,CASRGTGGGSPLHF
few,-,TRBJ1-1,TRBV5-1,12,TGCGCCAGCAGCAGGGATCGCGGCGGGGCTTTCTTT,CASSRDRGGAFF
-,-,TRBJ1-1,TRBV5-8,14,TGTGCCAGCAGCACTTCTCAGGTGGACACTGAAGCTTTCTTT,CASSTSQVDTEAFF
-,-,TRBJ1-5,TRBV4-1,14,TGCGCCAGCAGCCAAGTTTCCGGGGGTCAGCCCCAGCATTTT,CASSQVSGGQPQHF
-,-,TRBJ2-2,TRBV5-1,15,TGCGCCAGCAGCCCTGGACTTGGGAACACCGGGGAGCTGTTTTTT,CASSPGLGNTGELFF
once,-,TRBJ1-1,TRBV7-8,15,TGTGCCAGCAGCTTAGGTTGGGCAGGGAACACTGAAGCTTTCTTT,CASSLGWAGNTEAFF
-,TRBD1,TRBJ2-3,TRBV5-8,16,TGTGCCAGCAGCCCAGGGACAGCAACTAGCACAGATACGCAGTATTTT,CASSPGTATSTDTQYF
few,-,TRBJ1-1,TRBV6-5,15,TGTGCCAGCAGAGGCAGGGACTACTCGAACACTGAAGCTTTCTTT,CASRGRDYSNTEAFF
-,-,TRBJ2-1,TRBV4-1,14,TGCGCCAGCAGCCTAATGGACTTGTTTGGTGAGCAGTTCTTC,CASSLMDLFGEQFF
-,TRBD2,TRBJ2-5,TRBV3-1/TRBV3-2,15,TGTGCCAGCAGTCCTTCGGCGCGGGGGGATGAGACCCAGTACTTC,CASSPSARGDETQYF
-,-,TRBJ1-1,TRBV19,14,TGTGCCAGTAGGACCACAGGACGAAACACTGAAGCTTTCTTT,CASRTTGRNTEAFF
-,-,TRBJ2-7,TRBV28,12,TGTGCCAGCAGTGGACACCCCTACGAGCAGTACTTC,CASSGHPYEQYF
-,-,TRBJ2-5,TRBV21-1,17,TGTGCCAGCAGCCTTCCGGGACAGGAGCTAATACAAGAGACCCAGTACTTC,CASSLPGQELIQETQYF
-,TRBD1,TRBJ2-2,TRBV3-1/TRBV3-2,16,TGTGCCAGCAGTCGTACAGGGGGCGCGGGGACCGGGGAGCTGTTTTTT,CASSRTGGAGTGELFF
few,TRBD2,TRBJ2-2,TRBV5-6,16,TGTGCCAGCAGATATGACGGGGGGGCGTTCACCGGGGAGCTGTTTTTT,CASRYDGGAFTGELFF
-,-,TRBJ1-2,TRBV18,14,TGTGCCAGCTCAGAGACAGGATCTAACTATGGCTACACCTTC,CASSETGSNYGYTF
few,-,TRBJ1-1,TRBV7-8,13,TGTGCCAGCAGCTTAGGAGTGGAGGCAGCGGCTTTCTTT,CASSLGVEAAAFF
once,-,TRBJ2-3,TRBV13,15,TGTGCCAGCAGCCCAGGACTGGGATTCACAGATACGCAGTATTTT,CASSPGLGFTDTQYF
-,TRBD1,TRBJ2-3,TRBV6-2/TRBV6-3,16,TGTGCCAGCAGTTACGCGACAGGGGGCGGCACAGATACGCAGTATTTT,CASSYATGGGTDTQYF
-,-,TRBJ1-2,TRBV28,12,TGTGCCAGCAGCTTGCAGGGATATGGCTACACCTTC,CASSLQGYGYTF
-,TRBD1,TRBJ2-7,TRBV27,15,TGTGCCAGCAGTTTACAGGGGGCCAGCTCCTACGAGCAGTACTTC,CASSLQGASSYEQYF
-,-,TRBJ1-2,TRBV24-1,14,TGTGCCACCAGTGATTTTACGGCTAACTATGGCTACACCTTC,CATSDFTANYGYTF
-,TRBD1,TRBJ1-5,TRBV7-2,14,TGTGCCAGCAGCCTTACAGGGGGTGGACAGCCCCAGCATTTT,CASSLTGGGQPQHF
few,TRBD1,TRBJ1-2,TRBV9,14,TGTGCCAGCAACCCCGGGACAGGGAACAATGGCTACACCTTC,CASNPGTGNNGYTF
-,-,TRBJ2-5,TRBV5-6,17,TGTGCCAGCAGCTTGGTGGTCGGGGTAGAGGGTGAAGAGACCCAGTACTTC,CASSLVVGVEGEETQYF
-,-,TRBJ1-5,TRBV4-2,15,TGTGCCAGCAGCCAAGATCAATCAGGGCGACAGCCCCAGCATTTT,CASSQDQSGRQPQHF
-,-,TRBJ2-6,TRBV30,17,TGTGCCTGGAGTAATGGGGCAACACTGTCTGGGGCCAACGTCCTGACTTTC,CAWSNGATLSGANVLTF